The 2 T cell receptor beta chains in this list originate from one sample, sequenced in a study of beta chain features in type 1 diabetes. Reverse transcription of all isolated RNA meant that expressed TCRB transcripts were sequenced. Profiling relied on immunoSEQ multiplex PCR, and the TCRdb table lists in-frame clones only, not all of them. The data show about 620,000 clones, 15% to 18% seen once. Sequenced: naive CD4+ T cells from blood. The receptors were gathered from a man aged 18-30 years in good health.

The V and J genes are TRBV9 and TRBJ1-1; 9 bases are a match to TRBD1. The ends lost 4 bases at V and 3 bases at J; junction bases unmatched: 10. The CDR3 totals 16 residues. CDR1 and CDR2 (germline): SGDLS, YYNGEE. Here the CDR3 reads CASSSRTGDGYTEAFF. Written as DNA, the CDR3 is TGTGCCAGCAGCAGTAGGACAGGGGACGGGTACACTGAAGCTTTCTTT.

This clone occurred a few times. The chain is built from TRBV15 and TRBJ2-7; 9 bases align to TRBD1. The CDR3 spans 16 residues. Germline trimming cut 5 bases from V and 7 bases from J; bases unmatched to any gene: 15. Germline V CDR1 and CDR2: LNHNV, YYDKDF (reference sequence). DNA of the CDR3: TGTGCCACCAGCCGAAATCCCGGGACAGGGTCGGGGGAGCAGTACTTC. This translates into CATSRNPGTGSGEQYF. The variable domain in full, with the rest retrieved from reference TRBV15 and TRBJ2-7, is DAMVIQNPRYQVTQFGKPVTLSCSQTLNHNVMYWYQQKSSQAPKLLFHYYDKDFNNEADTPDNFQSRRPNTSFCFLDIRSPGLGDTAMYLCATSRNPGTGSGEQYFGPGTRLTVT.